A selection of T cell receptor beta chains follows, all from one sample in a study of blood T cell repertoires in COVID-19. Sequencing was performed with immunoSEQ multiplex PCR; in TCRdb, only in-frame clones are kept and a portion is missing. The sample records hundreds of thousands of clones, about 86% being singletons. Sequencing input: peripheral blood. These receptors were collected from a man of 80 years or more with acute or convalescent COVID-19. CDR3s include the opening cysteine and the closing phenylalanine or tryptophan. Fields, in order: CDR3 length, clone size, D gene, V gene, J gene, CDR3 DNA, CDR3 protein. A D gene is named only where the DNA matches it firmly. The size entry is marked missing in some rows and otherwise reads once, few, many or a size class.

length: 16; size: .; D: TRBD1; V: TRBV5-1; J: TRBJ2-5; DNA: TGCGCCAGCAGCTGGACAGGGGGCGCCGGAGGAGAGACCCAGTACTTC; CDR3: CASSWTGGAGGETQYF
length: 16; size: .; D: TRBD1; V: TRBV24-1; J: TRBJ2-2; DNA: TGTGCCACTACTCCAGGTACAGGGGCAAGAACCGGGGAGCTGTTTTTT; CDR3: CATTPGTGARTGELFF
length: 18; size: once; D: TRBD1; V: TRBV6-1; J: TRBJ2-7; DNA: TGTGCCAGCAGTGAAAATTCGTTGAGACAGGGCCTTTCCTACGAGCAGTACTTC; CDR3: CASSENSLRQGLSYEQYF
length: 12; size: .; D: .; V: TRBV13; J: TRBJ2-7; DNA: TGTGCCAGCAGCTTAGGCTACTACGAGCAGTACTTC; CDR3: CASSLGYYEQYF
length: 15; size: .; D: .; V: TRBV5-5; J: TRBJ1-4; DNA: TGTGCCAGCAGCTTGGCCTTAGCAACTAATGAAAAACTGTTTTTT; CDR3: CASSLALATNEKLFF
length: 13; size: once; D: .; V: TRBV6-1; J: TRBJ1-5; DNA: TGTGCCAGCAGTGAGACCAGGGTTCAGCCCCAGCATTTT; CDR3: CASSETRVQPQHF
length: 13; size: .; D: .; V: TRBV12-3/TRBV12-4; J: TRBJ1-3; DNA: TGTGCCAGCAGTCTCCAGGGCGGAAACACCATATATTTT; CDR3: CASSLQGGNTIYF
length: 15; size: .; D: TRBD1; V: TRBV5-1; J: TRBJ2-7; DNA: TGCGCCAGCACCCGCCCCGGGACAGGGGATCACGAGCAGTACTTC; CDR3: CASTRPGTGDHEQYF
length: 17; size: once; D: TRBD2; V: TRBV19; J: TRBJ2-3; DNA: TGTGCCAGTACCCGGACAGCGGGGGCGCTACGCACAGATACGCAGTATTTT; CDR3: CASTRTAGALRTDTQYF
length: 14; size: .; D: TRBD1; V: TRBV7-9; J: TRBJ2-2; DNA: TGTGCCAGCAGCTTGGGACAGGGCACCGGGGAGCTGTTTTTT; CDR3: CASSLGQGTGELFF
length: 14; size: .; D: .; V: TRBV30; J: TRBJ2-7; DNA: TGTGCCTGGAGTAACGAGGGCCAGTCCTACGAGCAGTACTTC; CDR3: CAWSNEGQSYEQYF
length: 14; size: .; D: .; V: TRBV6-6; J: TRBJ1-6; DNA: TGTGCCAGCAGCGAGAGCTCCTATAATTCACCCCTCCACTTT; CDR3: CASSESSYNSPLHF
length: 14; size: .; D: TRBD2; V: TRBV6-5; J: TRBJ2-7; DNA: TGTGCCAGCCCCAGCCAGCGGGGTTCCTACGAGCAGTACTTC; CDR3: CASPSQRGSYEQYF
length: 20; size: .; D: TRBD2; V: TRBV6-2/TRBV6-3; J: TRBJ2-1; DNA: TGTGCCAGCAGTTACTCGATTTGGACTAGCGGGAGGGGGTCCTACAATGAGCAGTTCTTC; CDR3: CASSYSIWTSGRGSYNEQFF
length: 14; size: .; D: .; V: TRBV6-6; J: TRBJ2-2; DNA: TGTGCCAGCAGTGCGAGGAGGGACACCGGGGAGCTGTTTTTT; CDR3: CASSARRDTGELFF
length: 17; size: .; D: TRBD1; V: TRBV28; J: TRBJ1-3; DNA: TGTGCCAGCAGTTTTCGAGGACAGGTACACTCTGGAAACACCATATATTTT; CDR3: CASSFRGQVHSGNTIYF
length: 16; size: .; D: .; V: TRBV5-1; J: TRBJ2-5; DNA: TGCGCCAGCAGCTTTCCCAAGGGGGGGCCTGGAGGGACCCAGTACTTC; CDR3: CASSFPKGGPGGTQYF
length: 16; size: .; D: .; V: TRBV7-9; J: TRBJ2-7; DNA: TGTGCCAGCAGCATGAGTACTTGGGGGCGAGGGTACGAGCAGTACTTC; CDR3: CASSMSTWGRGYEQYF
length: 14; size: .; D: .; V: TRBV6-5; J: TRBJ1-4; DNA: TGTGCCAGCAGGGACCCAGGGGCCCTAGGGAAACTGTTTTTT; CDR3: CASRDPGALGKLFF
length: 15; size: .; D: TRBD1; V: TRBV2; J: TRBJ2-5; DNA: TGTGCCAGCAGTGAACCCACAGGGGGCAGGAAGACCCAGTACTTC; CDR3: CASSEPTGGRKTQYF
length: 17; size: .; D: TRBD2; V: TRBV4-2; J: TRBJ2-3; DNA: TGTGCCAGCAGCCAAGCAACTAGCGGGTTCTACACAGATACGCAGTATTTT; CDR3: CASSQATSGFYTDTQYF
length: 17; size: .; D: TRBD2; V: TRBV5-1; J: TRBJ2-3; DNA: TGCGCCAGCAGCTTGCTAGCGGGGGGACGTAGCACAGATACGCAGTATTTT; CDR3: CASSLLAGGRSTDTQYF
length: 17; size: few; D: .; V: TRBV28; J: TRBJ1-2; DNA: TGTGCCAGCAGTTTAGCCCCCTGGCAGGCCTCTAACTATGGCTACACCTTC; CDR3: CASSLAPWQASNYGYTF
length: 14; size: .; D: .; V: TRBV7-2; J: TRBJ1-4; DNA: TGTGCCAGCAGCTTAGGAGGGTCTAATGAAAAACTGTTTTTT; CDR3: CASSLGGSNEKLFF
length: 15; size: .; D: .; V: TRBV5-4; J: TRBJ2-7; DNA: TGTGCCAGCAGCTTGGATGGAAACAGCTATAACGAGCAGTACTTC; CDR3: CASSLDGNSYNEQYF
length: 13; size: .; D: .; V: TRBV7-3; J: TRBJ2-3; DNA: TGTGCCAGCAGCTTACCGGGTGAGGATACGCAGTATTTT; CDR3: CASSLPGEDTQYF
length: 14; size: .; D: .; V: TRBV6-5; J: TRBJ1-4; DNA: TGTGCCAGCAGGTCAGGGTTTTCTAATGAAAAACTGTTTTTT; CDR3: CASRSGFSNEKLFF
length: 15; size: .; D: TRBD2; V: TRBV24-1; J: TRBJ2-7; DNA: TGTGCCACCAGGGGCGGGGTGACGGGAGGCTACGAGCAGTACTTC; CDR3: CATRGGVTGGYEQYF
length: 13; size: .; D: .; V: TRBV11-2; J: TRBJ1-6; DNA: TGTGCCAGCAGCTCCTCCAGTAATTCACCCCTCCACTTT; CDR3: CASSSSSNSPLHF
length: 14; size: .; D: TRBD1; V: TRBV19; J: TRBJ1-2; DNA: TGTGCCAGTAGTCCCGGGACAGGCCTCTATGGCTACACCTTC; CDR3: CASSPGTGLYGYTF
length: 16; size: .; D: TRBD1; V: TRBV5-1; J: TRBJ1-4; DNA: TGCGCCAGCAGCTCCTCCGGGACAGGGCTCGGTGAAAAACTGTTTTTT; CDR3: CASSSSGTGLGEKLFF
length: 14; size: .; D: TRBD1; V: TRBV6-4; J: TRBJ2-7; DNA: TGTGCCAGCAGACGGACAGGGGAAAGTCCCGAGCAGTACTTC; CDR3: CASRRTGESPEQYF
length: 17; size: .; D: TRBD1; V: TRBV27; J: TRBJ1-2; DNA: TGTGCCAGCAGAATTAGACCGTACGACAGGGACGCCTATGGCTACACCTTC; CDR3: CASRIRPYDRDAYGYTF
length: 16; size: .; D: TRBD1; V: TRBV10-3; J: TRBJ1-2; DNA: TGTGCCATCAGTCCGGTAGTAGGACAGGGTAACTATGGCTACACCTTC; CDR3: CAISPVVGQGNYGYTF
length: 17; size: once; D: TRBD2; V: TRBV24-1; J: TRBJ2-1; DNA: TGTGCCACCAGTGAAACTAGCGGGGGGGACTCCTACAATGAGCAGTTCTTC; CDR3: CATSETSGGDSYNEQFF
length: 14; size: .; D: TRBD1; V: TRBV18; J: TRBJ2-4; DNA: TGTGCCAGCTCACCTCAGGGGGTCAAAAACATTCAGTACTTC; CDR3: CASSPQGVKNIQYF
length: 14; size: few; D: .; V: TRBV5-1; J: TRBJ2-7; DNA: TGCGCCAGCAGCTTGGCGGGGAGGTACTACGAGCAGTACTTC; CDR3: CASSLAGRYYEQYF
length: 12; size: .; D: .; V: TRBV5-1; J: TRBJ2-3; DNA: TGCGCCAGCAGCTCCACAGTTGATACGCAGTATTTT; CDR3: CASSSTVDTQYF
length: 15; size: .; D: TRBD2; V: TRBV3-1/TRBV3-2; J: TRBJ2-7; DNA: TGTGCCAGCAGCCGCGGACTAGCGGGACGCTACGAGCAGTACTTC; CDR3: CASSRGLAGRYEQYF
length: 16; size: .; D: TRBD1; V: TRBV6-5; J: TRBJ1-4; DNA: TGTGCCAGCAGTTCCCGGTCGGGAGGGGGCAATGAAAAACTGTTTTTT; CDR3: CASSSRSGGGNEKLFF
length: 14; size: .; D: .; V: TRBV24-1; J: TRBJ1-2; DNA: TGTGCCACCAGTGATTTGCGCGGCAGGGTGTCAGGCACCTTC; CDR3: CATSDLRGRVSGTF
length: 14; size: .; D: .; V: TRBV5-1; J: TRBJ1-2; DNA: TGCGCCAGCAGCTTGGAGGCAGGCCTCTATGGCTACACCTTC; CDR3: CASSLEAGLYGYTF
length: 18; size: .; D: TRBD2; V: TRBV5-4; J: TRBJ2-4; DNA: TGTGCCAGCGCATTAGCGGGGGAGGGCGTAGCGGCCAAAAACATTCAGTACTTC; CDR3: CASALAGEGVAAKNIQYF
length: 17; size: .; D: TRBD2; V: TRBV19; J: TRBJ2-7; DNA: TGTGCCAGTAGTTTCGGACTAGCGGGAGGGCCATTCCACGAGCAGTACTTC; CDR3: CASSFGLAGGPFHEQYF
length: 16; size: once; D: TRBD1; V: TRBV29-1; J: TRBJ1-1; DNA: TGCAGCGTTGATCCTTGGACAGGGAGCGAAGCTACTGAAGCTTTCTTT; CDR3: CSVDPWTGSEATEAFF
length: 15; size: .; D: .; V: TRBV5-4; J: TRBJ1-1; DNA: TGTGCCAGCAGCGCATCTACAGGGTCGGTGACTGAAGCTTTCTTT; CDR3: CASSASTGSVTEAFF
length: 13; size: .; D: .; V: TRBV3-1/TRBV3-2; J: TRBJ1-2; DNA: TGTGCCAGCAGCCAACTGGCAGGATATGGCTACACCTTC; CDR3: CASSQLAGYGYTF
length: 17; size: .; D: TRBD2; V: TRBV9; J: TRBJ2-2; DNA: TGTGCCAGCAGCCCAGGAATAGCTGGCGGGAGAGCCGGGGAGCTGTTTTTT; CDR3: CASSPGIAGGRAGELFF
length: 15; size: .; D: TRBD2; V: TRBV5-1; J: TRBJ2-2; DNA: TGCGCCAGCAGGCTGACTAGCGGCCACACCGGGGAGCTGTTTTTT; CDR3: CASRLTSGHTGELFF
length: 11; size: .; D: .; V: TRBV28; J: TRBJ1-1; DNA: TGTGCCAGCACTTCTAACACTGAAGCTTTCTTT; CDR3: CASTSNTEAFF
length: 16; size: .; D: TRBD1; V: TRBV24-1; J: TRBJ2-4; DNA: TGTGCCACCAGTTCGAACAGGGGAAATGCCAAAAACATTCAGTACTTC; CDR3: CATSSNRGNAKNIQYF
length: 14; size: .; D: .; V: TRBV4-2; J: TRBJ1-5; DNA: TGTGCCAGCAGCCAAATTCCGTCCACACAGCCCCAGCATTTT; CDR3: CASSQIPSTQPQHF
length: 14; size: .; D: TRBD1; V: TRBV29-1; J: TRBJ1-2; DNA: TGCAGCGTTGAAGTAACAGGGGCGGGCTATGGCTACACCTTC; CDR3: CSVEVTGAGYGYTF
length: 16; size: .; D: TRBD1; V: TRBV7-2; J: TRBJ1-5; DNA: TGTGCCAGCAGCCCCGGGACAGGGGCCTCCTGGCAGCCCCAGCATTTT; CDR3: CASSPGTGASWQPQHF
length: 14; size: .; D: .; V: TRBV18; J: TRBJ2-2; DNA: TGTGCCAGCTCGCCCGGGGAGCGGAACGGGGAGCTGTTTTTT; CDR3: CASSPGERNGELFF